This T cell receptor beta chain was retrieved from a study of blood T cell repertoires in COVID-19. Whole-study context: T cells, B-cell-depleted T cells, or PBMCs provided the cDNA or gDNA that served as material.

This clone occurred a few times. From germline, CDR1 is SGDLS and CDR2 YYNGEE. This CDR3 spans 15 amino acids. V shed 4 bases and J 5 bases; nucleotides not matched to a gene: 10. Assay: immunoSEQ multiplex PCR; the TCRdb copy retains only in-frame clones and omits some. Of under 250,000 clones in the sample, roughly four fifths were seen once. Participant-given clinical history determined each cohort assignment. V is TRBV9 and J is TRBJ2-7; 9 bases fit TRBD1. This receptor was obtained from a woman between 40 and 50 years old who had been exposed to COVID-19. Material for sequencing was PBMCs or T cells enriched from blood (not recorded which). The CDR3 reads CASSLPGTGSHEQYF. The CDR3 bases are TGTGCCAGCAGCCTTCCCGGGACAGGGAGTCACGAGCAGTACTTC.